Listed below are T cell receptor beta chains from one sample, sequenced in a study of T cells in Graves' hyperthyroidism and ophthalmopathy. TCRdb re-derived calls from the multiplex PCR reads in MiXCR, one entry per CDR3 protein. The data hold about 200,000 distinct CDR3 sequences, with more than 15% observed a single time. Sequencing was performed on blood. These receptors all come from a man aged 50-60 years with Graves' hyperthyroidism. Each CDR3 is given with its conserved first and last residue. A D gene is named only where the DNA matches it firmly. Clone size, where shown, is once, few, many, or a class for clones that have expanded.

V: TRBV28; J: TRBJ1-5; D: .; size: .; CDR3: CASSFGTINPPQHF; DNA: TGTGCCAGCAGCTTCGGGACGATCAATCCGCCCCAGCATTTT
V: TRBV29-1; J: TRBJ2-5; D: TRBD1; size: few; CDR3: CSASTGQVETQYF; DNA: TGCAGCGCATCGACAGGGCAGGTAGAGACCCAGTACTTC
V: TRBV7-6; J: TRBJ1-1; D: .; size: many; CDR3: CASLPSSGNTEAFF; DNA: TGTGCCAGCCTGCCCTCCAGTGGAAACACTGAAGCTTTCTTT
V: TRBV20-1; J: TRBJ1-4; D: TRBD1; size: .; CDR3: CSASGTADEKLFF; DNA: TGCAGTGCTAGTGGGACAGCCGATGAAAAACTGTTTTTT
V: TRBV7-2; J: TRBJ1-3; D: .; size: .; CDR3: CASSLARGGNTIYF; DNA: TGTGCCAGCAGCTTAGCCCGGGGGGGAAACACCATATATTTT
V: TRBV12-3/TRBV12-4; J: TRBJ2-7; D: .; size: many; CDR3: CASRPRGSYSYEQYF; DNA: TGTGCCAGCAGACCCCGGGGGAGCTACTCCTACGAGCAGTACTTC
V: TRBV10-3; J: TRBJ2-2; D: TRBD1; size: .; CDR3: CAISEVGQGANTGELFF; DNA: TGTGCCATCAGTGAGGTGGGACAGGGGGCGAACACCGGGGAGCTGTTTTTT
V: TRBV6-1; J: TRBJ2-2; D: .; size: few; CDR3: CASSGWRSGELFF; DNA: TGTGCCAGCAGTGGGTGGAGGAGCGGGGAGCTGTTTTTT
V: TRBV11-2; J: TRBJ2-7; D: .; size: many; CDR3: CASSFGSGPSYEQYF; DNA: TGTGCCAGCAGCTTTGGGAGCGGCCCTTCCTACGAGCAGTACTTC
V: TRBV2; J: TRBJ2-7; D: .; size: few; CDR3: CATPHKSSEQYF; DNA: TGTGCCACCCCACATAAATCCTCCGAGCAGTACTTC
V: TRBV15; J: TRBJ2-5; D: TRBD2; size: few; CDR3: CATSPGEGQYF; DNA: TGTGCCACCAGCCCCGGGGAGGGCCAGTACTTC
V: TRBV29-1; J: TRBJ2-7; D: TRBD2; size: .; CDR3: CSALREDYEQYF; DNA: TGCAGCGCCTTGCGGGAGGACTACGAGCAGTACTTC
V: TRBV5-8; J: TRBJ1-5; D: .; size: many; CDR3: CASSGGRGQPQHF; DNA: TGTGCCAGCAGCGGGGGGAGGGGTCAGCCCCAGCATTTT
V: TRBV18; J: TRBJ1-4; D: .; size: many; CDR3: CASYQSSGEKLFF; DNA: TGTGCCAGCTACCAAAGTTCGGGTGAAAAACTGTTTTTT
V: TRBV6-5; J: TRBJ1-5; D: .; size: .; CDR3: CASSYLTQLQHF; DNA: TGTGCCAGCAGTTACCTCACTCAGCTCCAGCATTTT
V: TRBV7-8; J: TRBJ2-6; D: .; size: many; CDR3: CASSLRQQRWYAGANVLTF; DNA: TGTGCCAGCAGCCTTAGACAACAGCGCTGGTACGCCGGGGCCAACGTCCTGACTTTC
V: TRBV5-1; J: TRBJ2-5; D: TRBD1; size: few; CDR3: CASSWTGLKETQYF; DNA: TGCGCCAGCAGCTGGACAGGGTTAAAAGAGACCCAGTACTTC
V: TRBV12-3/TRBV12-4; J: TRBJ2-5; D: .; size: many; CDR3: CASRGGETQYF; DNA: TGTGCCAGCCGAGGGGGAGAGACCCAGTACTTC
V: TRBV20-1; J: TRBJ2-5; D: .; size: many; CDR3: CSASRGSRETQYF; DNA: TGCAGTGCTAGTAGAGGGAGTCGGGAGACCCAGTACTTC
V: TRBV28; J: TRBJ1-5; D: .; size: few; CDR3: CASRIRTAGGQPQHF; DNA: TGTGCCAGCAGGATCCGGACAGCGGGAGGTCAGCCCCAGCATTTT
V: TRBV7-2; J: TRBJ2-2; D: TRBD2; size: few; CDR3: CASSLAASGPELFF; DNA: TGTGCCAGCAGCTTAGCGGCTAGCGGTCCTGAGCTGTTTTTT
V: TRBV30; J: TRBJ2-3; D: .; size: many; CDR3: CAWSRQSTDTQYF; DNA: TGTGCCTGGAGTCGACAGAGCACAGATACGCAGTATTTT
V: TRBV20-1; J: TRBJ1-2; D: .; size: .; CDR3: CSARSQLLNYGYTF; DNA: TGCAGTGCTAGGAGTCAGTTACTTAACTATGGCTACACCTTC
V: TRBV5-5; J: TRBJ2-2; D: .; size: .; CDR3: CASSVGWELLF; DNA: TGTGCCAGCAGCGTCGGGTGGGAGCTGCTTTTT
V: TRBV27; J: TRBJ2-7; D: .; size: many; CDR3: CASSLWPPRDEQYF; DNA: TGTGCCAGCAGTTTATGGCCCCCACGCGACGAGCAGTACTTC
V: TRBV29-1; J: TRBJ1-1; D: TRBD1; size: many; CDR3: CSVARGVGTEAFF; DNA: TGCAGCGTGGCCAGGGGGGTCGGCACTGAAGCTTTCTTT
V: TRBV5-4; J: TRBJ2-7; D: .; size: .; CDR3: CASSLPTGEQYF; DNA: TGTGCCAGCAGCTTGCCCACGGGCGAGCAGTACTTC
V: TRBV2; J: TRBJ1-2; D: .; size: few; CDR3: CAASPRQGYGYTF; DNA: TGTGCCGCCTCCCCCAGGCAGGGCTATGGCTACACCTTC
V: TRBV3-1; J: TRBJ1-5; D: .; size: many; CDR3: CASSLSNSNQPQHF; DNA: TGTGCCAGCAGCCTTTCCAATAGCAATCAGCCCCAGCATTTT
V: TRBV3-1; J: TRBJ2-2; D: TRBD2; size: .; CDR3: CASSQDVLGLAGTGELFF; DNA: TGTGCCAGCAGCCAAGATGTTCTAGGACTAGCGGGAACCGGGGAGCTGTTTTTT
V: TRBV6-1; J: TRBJ2-2; D: .; size: many; CDR3: CASSYTFGELFF; DNA: TGTGCCAGCAGTTATACTTTCGGGGAGCTGTTTTTT
V: TRBV5-1; J: TRBJ2-7; D: TRBD2; size: many; CDR3: CASSLAGGPWDEQYF; DNA: TGCGCCAGCAGCCTAGCGGGAGGGCCCTGGGACGAGCAGTACTTC
V: TRBV11-2; J: TRBJ2-7; D: TRBD1; size: many; CDR3: CASSPRYGTGTGNEQYF; DNA: TGTGCCAGCAGCCCACGATACGGGACCGGGACAGGGAACGAGCAGTACTTC
V: TRBV7-9; J: TRBJ2-1; D: .; size: .; CDR3: CASSLEDEQFF; DNA: TGTGCTAGCAGTTTGGAAGATGAGCAGTTCTTC
V: TRBV12-3/TRBV12-4; J: TRBJ2-2; D: TRBD2; size: many; CDR3: CASSLSGSGTGELFF; DNA: TGTGCCAGCAGTTTAAGCGGGAGCGGGACCGGGGAGCTGTTTTTT
V: TRBV29-1; J: TRBJ2-3; D: .; size: many; CDR3: CSVEPASEGQHTDTQYF; DNA: TGCAGCGTTGAACCCGCCTCGGAGGGACAGCACACAGATACGCAGTATTTT
V: TRBV6-2/TRBV6-3; J: TRBJ2-7; D: .; size: .; CDR3: CASSYPGHKDYEQYF; DNA: TGTGCCAGCAGTTACCCGGGACATAAAGACTACGAGCAGTACTTC
V: TRBV18; J: TRBJ2-7; D: TRBD2; size: few; CDR3: CASSPRGLAGEYEQYF; DNA: TGTGCCAGCTCACCACGCGGACTAGCGGGAGAGTACGAGCAGTACTTC
V: TRBV7-9; J: TRBJ2-2; D: .; size: many; CDR3: CASSLEEIPGELFF; DNA: TGTGCCAGCAGCTTAGAGGAGATCCCCGGGGAGCTGTTTTTT
V: TRBV11-2; J: TRBJ2-1; D: TRBD2; size: many; CDR3: CASSPSRLADYNEQFF; DNA: TGTGCCAGCAGCCCATCAAGACTAGCGGACTACAATGAGCAGTTCTTC
V: TRBV12-3/TRBV12-4; J: TRBJ2-2; D: TRBD2; size: many; CDR3: CASSDLLAGVAGELFF; DNA: TGTGCCAGCAGTGACCTTCTAGCGGGAGTAGCCGGGGAGCTGTTTTTT
V: TRBV6-2/TRBV6-3; J: TRBJ2-7; D: .; size: many; CDR3: CASSYPAYEQYF; DNA: TGTGCCAGCAGTTACCCCGCCTACGAGCAGTACTTC
V: TRBV6-6; J: TRBJ1-2; D: TRBD1; size: many; CDR3: CASSYSRTGGNYGYTF; DNA: TGTGCCAGCAGTTACTCAAGGACAGGGGGCAACTATGGCTACACCTTC
V: TRBV12-3/TRBV12-4; J: TRBJ2-7; D: TRBD1; size: .; CDR3: CASSLAYRGEDEQYF; DNA: TGTGCCAGCAGTTTAGCGTACAGGGGGGAGGACGAGCAGTACTTC
V: TRBV10-3; J: TRBJ2-3; D: .; size: few; CDR3: CTISESSPSTDTQYF; DNA: TGTACCATCAGTGAGTCGAGCCCTAGCACAGATACGCAGTATTTT
V: TRBV10-3; J: TRBJ1-2; D: TRBD1; size: .; CDR3: CAIRTGDEDGYTF; DNA: TGTGCCATAAGGACAGGGGATGAGGATGGCTACACCTTC
V: TRBV27; J: TRBJ1-1; D: .; size: medium-sized; CDR3: CASSLDVNTEAFF; DNA: TGTGCCAGCAGTTTGGACGTGAACACTGAAGCTTTCTTT
V: TRBV5-5; J: TRBJ1-1; D: .; size: .; CDR3: CASSLFSGVSEAFF; DNA: TGTGCCAGCAGCTTATTCAGTGGTGTCTCTGAAGCTTTCTTT
V: TRBV11-2; J: TRBJ2-7; D: TRBD2; size: .; CDR3: CASSSPEGPGGRFYEQYF; DNA: TGTGCCAGCAGCTCCCCGGAGGGCCCTGGCGGGAGGTTCTACGAGCAGTACTTC
V: TRBV19; J: TRBJ2-4; D: TRBD1; size: few; CDR3: CASWTGESNIQYF; DNA: TGTGCCAGTTGGACAGGGGAGAGCAACATTCAGTACTTC
V: TRBV27; J: TRBJ2-3; D: .; size: many; CDR3: CASSLGDTQYF; DNA: TGTGCCAGCAGTTTGGGGGATACGCAGTATTTT
V: TRBV7-2; J: TRBJ2-1; D: TRBD1; size: many; CDR3: CASSPTGGWGEQFF; DNA: TGTGCCAGCAGCCCTACAGGGGGATGGGGTGAGCAGTTCTTC
V: TRBV20-1; J: TRBJ1-5; D: TRBD1; size: many; CDR3: CSARDTLPGQLAIAFQPQHF; DNA: TGCAGTGCTAGAGATACCCTACCGGGACAGCTAGCGATAGCCTTTCAGCCCCAGCATTTT
V: TRBV15; J: TRBJ2-1; D: .; size: many; CDR3: CATSRPNWYSYNEQFF; DNA: TGTGCCACCAGCAGACCCAACTGGTACTCCTACAATGAGCAGTTCTTC
V: TRBV28; J: TRBJ2-3; D: TRBD1; size: many; CDR3: CASIGQGSTDTQYF; DNA: TGTGCCAGCATCGGACAGGGTAGCACAGATACGCAGTATTTT